The rows below give T cell receptor beta chains drawn from one sample of a study of sequential checkpoint blockade in melanoma. Some clones are missing from TCRdb's copy, which holds only in-frame ones; the method was immunoSEQ multiplex PCR. Counted here are 17,000 or so clones, just under 75% occurring once; the ten biggest clones make up about a fifth. Sequenced here: CD8+ T cells sorted from blood (inferred from file names), sampled from a patient given nivolumab and ipilimumab in sequence. The receptors stem from a human donor with melanoma. Each CDR3 is given with its conserved first and last residue. The D gene is left open where the match is weak. Some rows have no size entry. The others give once, few or many, or a class for an expanded clone.

J gene: TRBJ1-2; V gene: TRBV4-3; D gene: TRBD1; clone size: NA; CDR3 protein: CASSQDPGTGGDGYTF; CDR3 DNA: TGCGCCAGCAGCCAAGACCCCGGGACAGGGGGCGACGGCTACACCTTC
J gene: TRBJ2-1; V gene: TRBV6-5; D gene: NA; clone size: NA; CDR3 protein: CASSFLGGDNEQFF; CDR3 DNA: TGTGCCAGCAGTTTCCTTGGCGGGGACAATGAGCAGTTCTTC
J gene: TRBJ2-5; V gene: TRBV19; D gene: NA; clone size: NA; CDR3 protein: CASSIGANQETQYF; CDR3 DNA: TGTGCCAGTAGTATTGGAGCCAACCAAGAGACCCAGTACTTC
J gene: TRBJ1-1; V gene: TRBV6-5; D gene: NA; clone size: NA; CDR3 protein: CASSYQGLNTEAFF; CDR3 DNA: TGTGCCAGCAGTTATCAGGGGCTGAACACTGAAGCTTTCTTT
J gene: TRBJ1-5; V gene: TRBV27; D gene: NA; clone size: NA; CDR3 protein: CASSSPDAGSSNQPQHF; CDR3 DNA: TGTGCCAGCAGTTCCCCCGACGCGGGGAGTTCCAATCAGCCCCAGCATTTT
J gene: TRBJ2-7; V gene: TRBV4-3; D gene: NA; clone size: NA; CDR3 protein: CASSLGTGPYEQYF; CDR3 DNA: TGCGCCAGCAGCCTAGGGACTGGACCCTACGAGCAGTACTTC
J gene: TRBJ1-2; V gene: TRBV6-5; D gene: NA; clone size: NA; CDR3 protein: CASSLDSDGYTF; CDR3 DNA: TGTGCCAGCAGTTTGGACAGCGATGGCTACACCTTC
J gene: TRBJ2-7; V gene: TRBV5-4; D gene: TRBD1; clone size: NA; CDR3 protein: CASSGVGTGAYEQYF; CDR3 DNA: TGTGCCAGCTCCGGGGTCGGAACAGGGGCCTACGAGCAGTACTTC
J gene: TRBJ2-7; V gene: TRBV9; D gene: TRBD1; clone size: NA; CDR3 protein: CASSVGQGYYEQYF; CDR3 DNA: TGTGCCAGCAGCGTAGGACAGGGATACTACGAGCAGTACTTC
J gene: TRBJ1-2; V gene: TRBV28; D gene: NA; clone size: few; CDR3 protein: CASSTNRADGYTF; CDR3 DNA: TGTGCCAGCAGCACCAACAGGGCGGATGGCTACACCTTC
J gene: TRBJ2-5; V gene: TRBV29-1; D gene: NA; clone size: NA; CDR3 protein: CSVDDFGETQYF; CDR3 DNA: TGCAGCGTTGACGATTTCGGAGAGACCCAGTACTTC
J gene: TRBJ2-7; V gene: TRBV28; D gene: TRBD1; clone size: NA; CDR3 protein: CASRPTGTGRYEQYF; CDR3 DNA: TGTGCCAGCAGGCCTACCGGGACAGGGCGCTACGAGCAGTACTTC
J gene: TRBJ2-2; V gene: TRBV2; D gene: TRBD2; clone size: NA; CDR3 protein: CASSESLAGFITGELFF; CDR3 DNA: TGTGCCAGCAGTGAATCTCTAGCGGGGTTCATCACCGGGGAGCTGTTTTTT
J gene: TRBJ1-2; V gene: TRBV7-9; D gene: TRBD1; clone size: few; CDR3 protein: CASSLSGTGGPKGGYTF; CDR3 DNA: TGTGCCAGCAGCTTGTCAGGGACAGGGGGCCCGAAGGGAGGCTACACCTTC
J gene: TRBJ2-1; V gene: TRBV9; D gene: NA; clone size: NA; CDR3 protein: CASSVGYPNEQFF; CDR3 DNA: TGTGCCAGCAGCGTAGGCTACCCAAATGAGCAGTTCTTC
J gene: TRBJ2-7; V gene: TRBV7-7; D gene: NA; clone size: NA; CDR3 protein: CASSPSEFRVVDYEQYF; CDR3 DNA: TGTGCTAGCAGCCCATCAGAATTCAGGGTAGTTGACTACGAGCAGTACTTC
J gene: TRBJ2-1; V gene: TRBV14; D gene: NA; clone size: NA; CDR3 protein: CASSPFFGGLNEQFF; CDR3 DNA: TGTGCCAGCAGCCCCTTCTTCGGCGGGTTAAATGAGCAGTTCTTC
J gene: TRBJ1-2; V gene: TRBV6-1; D gene: NA; clone size: NA; CDR3 protein: CASSEPGIANYGYTF; CDR3 DNA: TGTGCCAGCAGTGAACCAGGGATAGCTAACTATGGCTACACCTTC
J gene: TRBJ2-1; V gene: TRBV5-1; D gene: TRBD2; clone size: NA; CDR3 protein: CASSLVQRELTYNEQFF; CDR3 DNA: TGCGCCAGCAGCTTGGTACAGCGGGAGCTTACCTACAATGAGCAGTTCTTC
J gene: TRBJ1-5; V gene: TRBV4-1; D gene: NA; clone size: NA; CDR3 protein: CASSQDRSFGQPQHF; CDR3 DNA: TGCGCCAGCAGCCAAGATCGTTCCTTCGGGCAGCCCCAGCATTTT
J gene: TRBJ2-1; V gene: TRBV7-9; D gene: NA; clone size: NA; CDR3 protein: CASSVMDSPYNEQFF; CDR3 DNA: TGTGCCAGCAGCGTGATGGACAGCCCCTACAATGAGCAGTTCTTC
J gene: TRBJ2-2; V gene: TRBV28; D gene: TRBD2; clone size: NA; CDR3 protein: CASSLFAAGGPGELFF; CDR3 DNA: TGTGCCAGCAGTTTATTCGCGGCGGGAGGCCCTGGGGAGCTGTTTTTT
J gene: TRBJ2-1; V gene: TRBV21-1; D gene: NA; clone size: NA; CDR3 protein: CASSRGAGQYNEQFF; CDR3 DNA: TGTGCCAGCAGCAGGGGGGCGGGACAGTACAATGAGCAGTTCTTC
J gene: TRBJ2-1; V gene: TRBV25-1; D gene: NA; clone size: NA; CDR3 protein: CASRPADWNEQFF; CDR3 DNA: TGTGCCAGCCGCCCCGCGGACTGGAATGAGCAGTTCTTC
J gene: TRBJ2-1; V gene: TRBV2; D gene: TRBD1; clone size: NA; CDR3 protein: CATIMVIGTGSSYNEQFF; CDR3 DNA: TGTGCCACCATCATGGTTATCGGGACAGGGAGCTCCTACAATGAGCAGTTCTTC
J gene: TRBJ1-1; V gene: TRBV28; D gene: NA; clone size: NA; CDR3 protein: CASSPDGRGTEAFF; CDR3 DNA: TGTGCCAGCAGTCCCGATGGGAGGGGCACTGAAGCTTTCTTT